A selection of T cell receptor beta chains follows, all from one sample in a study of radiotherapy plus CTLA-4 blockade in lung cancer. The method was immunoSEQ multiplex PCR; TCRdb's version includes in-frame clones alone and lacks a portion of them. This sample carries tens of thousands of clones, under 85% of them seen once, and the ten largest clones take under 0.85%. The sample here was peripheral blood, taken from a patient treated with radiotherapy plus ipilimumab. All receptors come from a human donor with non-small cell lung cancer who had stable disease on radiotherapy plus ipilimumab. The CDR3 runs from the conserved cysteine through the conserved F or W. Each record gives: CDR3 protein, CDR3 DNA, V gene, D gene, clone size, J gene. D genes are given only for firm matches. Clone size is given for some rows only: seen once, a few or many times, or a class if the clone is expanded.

CDR3: CAPNKDEKLFF
DNA: TGCGCCCCCAATAAGGACGAAAAACTGTTTTTT
V: TRBV20-1
D: -
size: few
J: TRBJ1-4

CDR3: CASSLGGSNYGYTF
DNA: TGTGCCAGCAGCTTGGGGGGCTCTAACTATGGCTACACCTTC
V: TRBV7-6
D: -
size: -
J: TRBJ1-2

CDR3: CASSGQVRQPQHF
DNA: TGTGCCAGCAGTGGTCAGGTGCGACAGCCCCAGCATTTT
V: TRBV6-1
D: -
size: few
J: TRBJ1-5

CDR3: CASSLTTSTDTQYF
DNA: TGTGCCAGCAGCTTGACTACCAGCACAGATACGCAGTATTTT
V: TRBV6-6
D: -
size: -
J: TRBJ2-3

CDR3: CASSPDGAGVRFF
DNA: TGTGCCAGTAGTCCCGACGGGGCAGGGGTTCGGTTCTTC
V: TRBV19
D: -
size: -
J: TRBJ2-1

CDR3: CASTQVWIRDPQHF
DNA: TGTGCCAGCACTCAGGTCTGGATAAGGGATCCCCAGCATTTT
V: TRBV6-1
D: -
size: -
J: TRBJ1-5

CDR3: CASSVDPGTEAFF
DNA: TGTGCCAGCAGCGTAGACCCGGGTACTGAAGCTTTCTTT
V: TRBV9
D: -
size: -
J: TRBJ1-1

CDR3: CAWSVMGNTEAFF
DNA: TGTGCCTGGAGTGTTATGGGGAACACTGAAGCTTTCTTT
V: TRBV30
D: -
size: -
J: TRBJ1-1

CDR3: CASRSGRSGELFF
DNA: TGTGCCAGCAGATCTGGACGGTCCGGGGAGCTGTTTTTT
V: TRBV6-5
D: -
size: -
J: TRBJ2-2

CDR3: CASSLDDTGELFF
DNA: TGTGCCAGCAGTTTAGATGACACCGGGGAGCTGTTTTTT
V: TRBV28
D: -
size: -
J: TRBJ2-2

CDR3: CASSPGQADAGTF
DNA: TGTGCCAGCTCACCGGGACAGGCCGATGCGGGCACCTTC
V: TRBV18
D: TRBD1
size: few
J: TRBJ1-2